This T cell receptor (beta chain) stems from a study of T cell clonotyping in hematopoietic cell transplantation. Findings and limits, study-wide: At the given depth, recipient repertoires were over 95% de novo clonotypes. Broader posttransplant TCR repertoire diversity was predicted by graft donor and pretransplant recipient Inverse Simpson Index values.

This clone is a singleton in its sample. Its cognate antigen is unknown. Germline V gene data show CDR1 as SEHNR and CDR2 as FQNEAQ (reference sequence). The length of the CDR3 is 14 residues. The V and J ends lost 5 bases and 7 bases respectively, with 14 bases between them. Recipient blood drawn about 28 days pretransplant and days 30, 100, 180 after. Clones were sequenced by immunoSEQ multiplex PCR, and TCRdb holds only the in-frame ones, with some missing. The table lists a few thousand clones, just under 90% of them singletons. The material sequenced was peripheral blood mononuclear cells, taken 100 days after allogeneic stem cell transplant. The chain has TRBV7-9 and TRBJ1-4; D might be TRBD1 (5 bases). The sequence was collected from a male patient aged 70 to 80 who had an allogeneic stem cell transplant from an unrelated donor, so T cells may come from the graft donor. Some clones in this sample may be carry-over from other donors' samples. Written as DNA, the CDR3 is TGTGCCAGCAGCCCGCAAAGGGGCAGTGAAAAACTGTTTTTT. This sequence encodes CASSPQRGSEKLFF.